The clone carrying this T cell receptor beta chain turned up a few times. The data stem from a study of T cell changes during pregnancy in multiple sclerosis. Sequencing was performed with immunoSEQ multiplex PCR; in TCRdb, only in-frame clones are kept and a portion is missing. Of tens of thousands of clones listed, roughly nine tenths are singletons. This sequence originates from a female donor with multiple sclerosis, enrolled in a pregnancy study. The starting material was CD4+ T cells from peripheral blood mononuclear cells, obtained in the first trimester of pregnancy.

CDR3 nucleotide sequence: TGTGCCAGTAGTATAGGACACAGGGTCGGCGGGGAGCTGTTTTTT. It is translated as CASSIGHRVGGELFF. The V and J genes are TRBV19 and TRBJ2-2; D is perhaps TRBD1 (6 bases). This CDR3 is 15 amino acids long. Germline V lookup: CDR1 LNHDA, CDR2 SQIVND (reference sequence). Trimming removed 1 base from V and 7 bases from J, with 13 bases in between. The whole variable domain, filled in from reference TRBV19 and TRBJ2-2, reads DGGITQSPKYLFRKEGQNVTLSCEQNLNHDAMYWYRQDPGQGLRLIYYSQIVNDFQKGDIAEGYSVSREKKESFPLTVTSAQKNPTAFYLCASSIGHRVGGELFFGEGSRLTVL.